A single sample is the source of the 19 T cell receptor beta chains below, sequenced in a study of spatial heterogeneity in lung cancer. Described time point: sample taken at primary tumor resection. From the 5' RACE reads, TCRdb called clonotypes with MiXCR, one entry per CDR3 protein. The top ten hold more than 20% of the sample, which has tens of thousands of distinct CDR3 sequences, approximately 5.6% seen once. The specimen was PBMCs, collected at surgery. These receptors all stem from a female donor with early-stage non-small cell lung cancer.

This clonotype has just a few counts. The chain couples TRBV6-1 to TRBJ1-1; 7 bases are shared with TRBD1. Germline V gives CDR1 MNHNS, CDR2 SASEGT. V dropped 6 bases and J dropped 6; count of bases not matched to a gene: 10. This CDR3 region has 14 residues. DNA of the CDR3: TGTGCCAGCAGGGCAGACAGGGTCGCACCTGAAGCTTTCTTT. Residues: CASRADRVAPEAFF.

This rearrangement joins TRBV12-3 or TRBV12-4 to TRBJ2-7; D is perhaps TRBD1 or TRBD2 (6 bases each). The CDR3 has 14 residues. Trimming cost V 1 base and J 5 bases, with 12 bases left between them. The CDR3 sequence: CASSLGGGSDEQYF. The DNA of the CDR3 is TGTGCCAGCAGTTTAGGAGGGGGGAGCGACGAGCAGTACTTC.

This clonotype has a handful of counts. The rearrangement joins TRBV2 to TRBJ2-6; TRBD1 is a possible D gene (6 bases). The CDR3 loop spans 16 amino acids. The germline CDR1 and CDR2 sequences are SNHLY and FYNNEI. Deletions cut 3 bases from V and 2 bases from J, with 11 bases between. The CDR3 nucleotides are TGTGCCAGCAGTGAGAGTGGGGGCACTGGGGCCAACGTCCTGACTTTC. It codes for CASSESGGTGANVLTF. Full variable domain (remainder filled in from reference TRBV2 and TRBJ2-6): EPEVTQTPSHQVTQMGQEVILRCVPISNHLYFYWYRQILGQKVEFLVSFYNNEISEKSEIFDDQFSVERPDGSNFTLKIRSTKLEDSAMYFCASSESGGTGANVLTFGAGSRLTVL.

The chain joins TRBV2 to TRBJ1-4; tentatively, D is TRBD1 (5 bases). CDR3 length: 17 amino acids. Germline V lookup: CDR1 SNHLY, CDR2 FYNNEI. The V gene lost 0 bases and the J gene lost 0 bases, with 11 bases spanning the gap. CDR3 sequence reads: CASSEARGGSTNEKLFF. DNA of the CDR3: TGTGCCAGCAGTGAAGCAAGGGGTGGCTCAACTAATGAAAAACTGTTTTTT.

This clonotype was observed many times. The V and J genes are TRBV27 and TRBJ2-2; TRBD1 might be the D (5 bases). CDR1 is MNHEY and CDR2 is SMNVEV in the germline V gene (reference sequence). Trimming stripped 8 bases from V and 1 base from J, with 5 bases between. This CDR3 has 12 amino acids. The CDR3 loop reads CASDRNTGELFF. CDR3 coding DNA: TGTGCCAGCGACAGGAACACCGGGGAGCTGTTTTTT.

The rearrangement uses TRBV7-6 and TRBJ2-1, with 16 bases matching TRBD2. Germline V lookup: CDR1 SGHVS, CDR2 FNYEAQ. V was pared by 4 bases and J by 6 bases, with 12 bases of the junction left unmatched. CDR3 size: 19 residues. CDR3 nucleotides: TGTGCCAGCAGCTACAACGCCGGGACTAGCGGGGGGGCAGGCAATGAGCAGTTCTTC. Amino acid sequence: CASSYNAGTSGGAGNEQFF.

This clonotype was detected many times. The rearrangement links TRBV10-3 to TRBJ1-1; D may be TRBD1 (5 bases). CDR3 length: 13 residues. The V end was cut by 5 bases, the J end by 1 base, with 8 bases between. Germline CDR1 ENHRY, CDR2 SYGVKD. This chain's CDR3 is CAISTGQNTEAFF. CDR3 sequence (DNA): TGTGCCATCAGTACCGGACAGAACACTGAAGCTTTCTTT.

The rearrangement joins TRBV5-1 to TRBJ2-1; D remains unclear. This CDR3 spans 13 amino acids. The V end was cut by 7 bases, the J end by 5 bases, with 13 bases between. Germline V gene lookup returns CDR1 SGHRS and CDR2 YFSETQ. The CDR3 here is CASGQDTDNEQFF. The CDR3 DNA follows: TGCGCCAGCGGCCAAGATACAGACAATGAGCAGTTCTTC.

This clonotype was observed at least ten times. The chain joins TRBV6-5 to TRBJ2-3, with D perhaps matching TRBD2 (6 bases). Germline loops: CDR1 MNHEY, CDR2 SVGAGI. This CDR3 has 13 residues. For the CDR3, the DNA is TGTGTTACCCGGGGGTCGAGCACAGATACGCAGTATTTT. Encoded protein: CVTRGSSTDTQYF.

This clonotype was observed many times. The CDR3 sequence: CASSMGGASYEQYF. The DNA for the CDR3 is TGTGCCAGTAGTATGGGGGGGGCCTCCTACGAGCAGTACTTC. The chain joins TRBV19 to TRBJ2-7, with D perhaps matching TRBD2 (7 bases). V shed 3 bases and J shed 0 bases, with 9 bases lying between them. This CDR3 spans 14 amino acids. Germline-derived CDR1 and CDR2 are LNHDA and SQIVND (reference sequence).

This clonotype has a count of ten or more. In nucleotides, the CDR3 is TGTGCCAGCAGCTTGGCGTCAGTGGGAGTTTACGAGCAGTACTTC. The encoded protein is CASSLASVGVYEQYF. The gene calls are TRBV5-5 and TRBJ2-7; D possibly corresponds to TRBD2 (5 bases). The CDR3 is 15 residues long. Germline assignment: CDR1 SGHKS and CDR2 YYEKEE (reference sequence). The V end was cut by 0 bases, the J end by 4 bases, with 14 bases between.

The chain links TRBV9 to TRBJ2-2; D not resolved. From germline, CDR1 is SGDLS and CDR2 YYNGEE. The CDR3 length is 13 residues. The V gene lost 4 bases and the J gene lost 2 bases, with 6 bases spanning the gap. CDR3 bases: TGTGCCAGCAGCCCTGACAACACCGGGGAGCTGTTTTTT. This translates into CASSPDNTGELFF.

The rearrangement joins TRBV20-1 to TRBJ2-1; 9 nucleotides agree with TRBD2. Germline assignment: CDR1 DFQATT and CDR2 SNEGSKA (reference sequence). This CDR3 comprises 14 residues. The CDR3 is CRSLGGTSRNEQFF. The CDR3 DNA reads as TGCAGGTCATTAGGGGGGACTAGCAGGAATGAGCAGTTCTTC.

This clonotype has ten or more counts. The V call is TRBV20-1, the J call TRBJ2-3; TRBD2 aligns across 14 bases. CDR1 and CDR2 from the germline V gene are DFQATT and SNEGSKA (reference sequence). V lost 1 base, J lost 7 bases, and 7 bases stayed unmatched. The CDR3 length is 16 residues. The CDR3, as DNA: TGCAGTGCTAGAGCGACTAGCGGGGGGGCCTCGAATACGCAGTATTTT. Translating it yields CSARATSGGASNTQYF.

The chain is built from TRBV28 and TRBJ1-4; unclear D gene. The CDR3 runs to 14 residues. Trimming took off 5 bases at V and 4 bases at J, with 11 bases between the two ends. Germline CDR1 reads MDHEN; CDR2 reads SYDVKM. This CDR3 reads CASSPGRLNEKLFF. CDR3 bases: TGTGCCAGCAGTCCCGGGAGGCTTAATGAAAAACTGTTTTTT.

This clonotype showed up many times. The rearrangement joins TRBV5-4 to TRBJ1-5; TRBD1 agrees at 9 bases. CDR3 length: 15 residues. After removal of 2 bases from V and 2 bases from J, the junction contained 2 bases not matched to a gene. The V gene's germline CDR1 is SGHNT and CDR2 YYREEE (reference sequence). The CDR3 bases are TGTGCCAGCAGCTTACAGGGGGCTGGCAATCAGCCCCAGCATTTT. Its translation is CASSLQGAGNQPQHF.

At least ten counts were recorded for this clonotype. The chain has TRBV5-4 and TRBJ1-1; TRBD1 agrees at 9 bases. The germline V gene has CDR1 SGHNT and CDR2 YYREEE (reference sequence). V trimming: 2 bases; J trimming: 5 bases; junction bases outside the gene matches: 7. CDR3 size: 15 residues. The chain's CDR3 is CASSFRGQGGTEAFF. The CDR3 bases are TGTGCCAGCAGCTTTAGGGGACAGGGAGGTACTGAAGCTTTCTTT.

The chain uses TRBV10-3 and TRBJ2-7; D ambiguous. The V gene's germline CDR1 is ENHRY and CDR2 SYGVKD. The V end lost 2 bases, the J end lost 2 bases, and 10 bases lay between the germline ends. This CDR3 region has 14 residues. The CDR3 region has the DNA TGTGCCATCAGTGAGGGGCGGCAGGCCTACGAGCAGTACTTC. Translating it yields CAISEGRQAYEQYF.

There are many counts of this clonotype. The chain links TRBV7-2 to TRBJ1-2; no clear D. This CDR3 region has 11 residues. V was shortened by 1 base and J by 8 bases, with 5 bases between the two germline ends. Looked up from germline, CDR1 is SGHTA and CDR2 is FQGNSA. For the CDR3, the DNA is TGTGCCAGCAGCTTAGTCGGGGGCTACACCTTC. It translates to CASSLVGGYTF.